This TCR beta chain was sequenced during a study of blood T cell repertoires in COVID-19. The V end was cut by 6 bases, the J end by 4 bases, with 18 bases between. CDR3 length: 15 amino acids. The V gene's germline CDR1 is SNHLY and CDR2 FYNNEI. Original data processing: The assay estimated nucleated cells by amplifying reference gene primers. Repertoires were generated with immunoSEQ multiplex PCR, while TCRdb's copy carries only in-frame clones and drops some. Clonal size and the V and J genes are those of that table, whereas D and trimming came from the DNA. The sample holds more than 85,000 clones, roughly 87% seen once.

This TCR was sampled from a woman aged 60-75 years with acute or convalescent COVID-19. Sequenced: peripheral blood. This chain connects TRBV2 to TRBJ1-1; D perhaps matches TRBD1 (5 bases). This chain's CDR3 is CASREGVGAGTEAFF. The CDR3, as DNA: TGTGCCAGCAGGGAGGGAGTAGGGGCAGGCACTGAAGCTTTCTTT.